Listed here are 11 T cell receptor beta chains from one sample, sequenced in a study of T cells in Graves' hyperthyroidism and ophthalmopathy. TCR beta CDR3 regions were amplified from RNA transcripts. HTBI primers were employed in a first-round RT-PCR of the TCR CDR3. TCRdb re-derived calls from the multiplex PCR reads in MiXCR, one entry per CDR3 protein. The sample comprises 560,000 or so distinct CDR3 sequences, roughly 21% of which are singletons, and around 50% rests with the top ten. Material for sequencing was blood. All receptors come from a man in his forties with Graves' ophthalmopathy.

V usage is TRBV7-8 and J usage is TRBJ1-2; D is perhaps TRBD1 (5 bases). Per germline, CDR1 SGHVS and CDR2 FQNEAQ. Trimming took off 1 base at V and 6 bases at J, with 9 bases between the two ends. The CDR3 covers 13 residues. CDR3 in DNA: TGTGCCAGCAGCTTAGGGGGCCTTAATGGCTACACCTTC. As protein: CASSLGGLNGYTF.

This clonotype appeared a few times. The rearrangement joins TRBV29-1 to TRBJ1-2; TRBD1 matches 7 bases. Trimming took 4 bases from V and 5 from J; bases not matched to a gene: 4. Germline values: CDR1 SQVTM, CDR2 ANQGSEA. The CDR3 is made up of 12 amino acids. CDR3: CSVGGQTYGYTF. CDR3 DNA: TGCAGCGTTGGGGGACAGACATATGGCTACACCTTC.

This clonotype was counted ten times or more. The rearrangement joins TRBV5-6 to TRBJ2-7; 7 positions match TRBD2. Looked up from germline, CDR1 is SGHDT and CDR2 is YYEEEE. The V and J ends lost 8 bases and 0 bases, in that order; junction bases with no gene match: 8. The CDR3 consists of 14 residues. The CDR3 loop is CASPREGSSYEQYF. Written as DNA, the CDR3 is TGTGCCAGTCCGAGGGAGGGGAGCTCCTACGAGCAGTACTTC. Combining the CDR3 with reference TRBV5-6 and TRBJ2-7 gives the whole variable domain DAGVTQSPTHLIKTRGQQVTLRCSPKSGHDTVSWYQQALGQGPQFIFQYYEEEERQRGNFPDRFSGHQFPNYSSELNVNALLLGDSALYLCASPREGSSYEQYFGPGTRLTVT.

This clonotype was seen a handful of times. V and J are TRBV2 and TRBJ2-2, with TRBD1 matching over 7 bases. Germline assignment: CDR1 SNHLY and CDR2 FYNNEI. V lost 8 bases and J lost 4; bases outside the gene matches: 7. The CDR3 runs 14 residues. This CDR3 reads CASGETGLTGELFF. The CDR3 nucleotides are TGTGCCAGCGGGGAGACAGGGCTCACCGGGGAGCTGTTTTTT. Variable domain in full (rest from reference TRBV2 and TRBJ2-2): EPEVTQTPSHQVTQMGQEVILRCVPISNHLYFYWYRQILGQKVEFLVSFYNNEISEKSEIFDDQFSVERPDGSNFTLKIRSTKLEDSAMYFCASGETGLTGELFFGEGSRLTVL.

As to this clonotype: Germline and junction disagree at one end, which may indicate a read error. J is TRBJ1-5 and V is TRBV3-1, with D unclear. The CDR3 is made up of 14 amino acids. Germline V CDR1 and CDR2: LGHDT, YNNKEL (reference sequence). This CDR3 is CASSHGHSNQPQHF. Here the CDR3 DNA reads TGTGCCAGCAGCCATGGGCATAGCAATCAGCCCCAGCACTTT.

This clonotype was detected many times. Here the CDR3 reads CASSLLISHEQFF. CDR3 bases: TGTGCCAGCAGCTTATTAATAAGCCATGAGCAGTTCTTC. This chain uses TRBV7-3 with TRBJ2-1; D gene ambiguous. Trimming stripped 2 bases from V and 8 bases from J, with 10 bases between. Germline assignment: CDR1 SGHTA and CDR2 FQGTGA. The CDR3 is 13 amino acids.

This clonotype was found a few times. The chain recombines TRBV10-2 with TRBJ1-2; D is possibly TRBD1 (5 bases). This CDR3 is 14 amino acids long. In germline, CDR1 is WSHSY, CDR2 SAAADI. The V gene lost 7 bases and the J gene lost 0 bases, with 12 bases spanning the gap. CDR3 coding DNA: TGCGCCAGCAAATTGCAGGGAGCTAACTATGGCTACACCTTC. The encoded protein is CASKLQGANYGYTF.

This chain uses TRBV19 with TRBJ2-4; 14 nucleotides line up with TRBD2. The CDR3 has 19 amino acids. Losses at the gene ends were 5 bases for V and 4 bases for J; bases not matched to a gene: 13. Germline CDR1 reads LNHDA; CDR2 reads SQIVND (reference sequence). CDR3 loop: CASSFGLAGGQRFKNIQYF. Written as DNA, the CDR3 is TGTGCCAGTAGTTTCGGACTAGCGGGGGGCCAACGTTTTAAAAACATTCAGTACTTC.

This clonotype was seen a handful of times. The V and J genes are TRBV29-1 and TRBJ2-7; D is perhaps TRBD1 (6 bases). Trimming left V 4 bases short and J 5 bases short, with 12 bases between. This CDR3 is 12 amino acids long. Germline lookup yields CDR1 SQVTM and CDR2 ANQGSEA. The CDR3 loop reads CSVGQVSNEQYF. In nucleotides, the CDR3 is TGCAGCGTTGGACAGGTTAGCAACGAGCAGTACTTC.

The chain uses TRBV5-6 and TRBJ2-4; 7 nucleotides match TRBD2. Looked up from germline, CDR1 is SGHDT and CDR2 is YYEEEE. The CDR3 sequence is 14 residues long. Germline trimming cut 2 bases from V and 7 bases from J; bases unmatched to any gene: 6. The CDR3 spells CASSLGGSLNIQYF. The CDR3 DNA reads as TGTGCCAGCAGCTTAGGCGGGAGTTTGAACATTCAGTACTTC.

This clonotype was recorded a few times. The chain has TRBV7-9 and TRBJ2-1; TRBD1 agrees at 9 bases. CDR3 length equals 14 residues. J gave up 13 bases and V 4 bases, and 11 bases lay outside the gene matches. CDR1 is SEHNR and CDR2 is FQNEAQ in the germline V gene (reference sequence). This CDR3 reads CASSYRDREWGQFF. In DNA form, the CDR3 reads TGTGCCAGCAGCTACCGGGACAGGGAGTGGGGCCAGTTCTTC.